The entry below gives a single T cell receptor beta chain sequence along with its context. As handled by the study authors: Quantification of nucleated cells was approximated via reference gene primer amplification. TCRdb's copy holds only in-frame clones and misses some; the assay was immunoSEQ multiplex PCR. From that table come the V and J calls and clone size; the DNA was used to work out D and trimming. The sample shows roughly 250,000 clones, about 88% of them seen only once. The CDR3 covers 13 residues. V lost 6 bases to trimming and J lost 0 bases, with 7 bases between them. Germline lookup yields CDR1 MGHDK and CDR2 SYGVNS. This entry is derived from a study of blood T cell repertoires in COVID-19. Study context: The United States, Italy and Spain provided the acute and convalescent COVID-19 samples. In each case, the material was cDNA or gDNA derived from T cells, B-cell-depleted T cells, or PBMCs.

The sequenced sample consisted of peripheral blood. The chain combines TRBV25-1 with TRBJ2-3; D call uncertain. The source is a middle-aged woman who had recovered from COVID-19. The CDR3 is CASRQASTDTQYF. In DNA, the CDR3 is TGTGCCAGCAGGCAGGCCAGCACAGATACGCAGTATTTT.